The 21 T cell receptor beta chains below come from one sample, sequenced in a study of blood T cell repertoires in COVID-19. Method: immunoSEQ multiplex PCR; TCRdb's copy keeps in-frame clones and lacks some. The sample carries more than 100,000 clones, 75% to 90% recorded once. The sequenced material came from peripheral blood. The receptors stem from a man over 45 with active or convalescent COVID-19.

J is TRBJ1-3 and V is TRBV6-2 or TRBV6-3; D unresolved. Germline V gene lookup returns CDR1 MNHEY and CDR2 SVGEGT. This CDR3 comprises 15 residues. The V gene lost 5 bases and the J gene lost 0 bases, with 11 bases spanning the gap. The CDR3 spells CASSLLTTSGNTIYF. The CDR3 DNA reads as TGTGCCAGCAGTCTACTGACAACCTCTGGAAACACCATATATTTT.

This chain connects TRBV3-1 (or the pseudogene TRBV3-2) to TRBJ2-2, with 7 bases identical to TRBD2. The CDR3 totals 16 residues. V lost 0 bases and J lost 5; bases outside the gene matches: 6. The germline V gene has CDR1 LGHDT and CDR2 YNNKEL (reference sequence). Here the CDR3 reads CASSQERRGGTGELFF. CDR3 in DNA: TGTGCCAGCAGCCAAGAGAGGAGGGGAGGGACCGGGGAGCTGTTTTTT.

This chain links TRBV19 with TRBJ1-6; D is possibly TRBD1 (5 bases). The CDR3 runs 16 residues. Germline lookup yields CDR1 LNHDA and CDR2 SQIVND (reference sequence). V dropped 3 bases and J dropped 7 bases, with 16 bases sitting between them. The CDR3 DNA reads TGTGCCAGTAGTATTGGGGGTGCAGGGAGGAATTCACCCCTCCACTTT. The encoded protein is CASSIGGAGRNSPLHF.

The genes are TRBV5-1 and TRBJ2-7; weak D call: TRBD1 (7 bases). CDR3 size: 15 residues. V was cut by 4 bases and J by 5 bases, with 19 bases left in between. Germline values: CDR1 SGHRS, CDR2 YFSETQ. This CDR3 reads CASSMEGARIDEQYF. CDR3 in DNA: TGCGCCAGCAGCATGGAGGGGGCGCGGATTGACGAGCAGTACTTC.

The V gene is TRBV11-3, the J gene TRBJ2-1; 9 positions match TRBD1. Germline V gene sequence: CDR1 SGHNT, CDR2 YENEEA. The V and J ends lost 3 bases and 7 bases, in that order; junction bases with no gene match: 19. The CDR3 has 19 residues. In DNA, the CDR3 is TGTGCCAGCAGCTTCGGGGGGCTGAGGTCCGGGACAGGGAGGAATGAGCAGTTCTTC. Residues: CASSFGGLRSGTGRNEQFF.

The chain couples TRBV4-3 to TRBJ2-5; TRBD1 agrees at 12 bases. V dropped 4 bases and J dropped 8; count of bases not matched to a gene: 8. The CDR3 is made up of 15 amino acids. Germline-derived CDR1 and CDR2 are LGHNA and YSLEER. The CDR3 nucleotides read TGCGCCAGCAGCCGAACCGGGACAGGGGGCACTACCCAGTACTTC. It encodes CASSRTGTGGTTQYF.

The chain has TRBV2 and TRBJ1-1; 9 nucleotides agree with TRBD1. The junction had 5 bases not matched to a gene; V was cut back by 5 bases and J by 7 bases. CDR1 is SNHLY, CDR2 FYNNEI, per germline. This CDR3 comprises 13 residues. The CDR3: CASSQQGAGEAFF. The CDR3 nucleotides read TGTGCCAGCAGTCAACAGGGGGCTGGTGAAGCTTTCTTT.

This chain links TRBV7-8 with TRBJ1-2; D is unresolved. Germline values: CDR1 SGHVS, CDR2 FQNEAQ. The CDR3 consists of 14 residues. The V end was cut by 0 bases, the J end by 2 bases, with 7 bases between. The CDR3 coding sequence is TGTGCCAGCAGCTTAGCGGTGGAGAACTATGGCTACACCTTC. Translating it yields CASSLAVENYGYTF.

The chain employs TRBV29-1 and TRBJ2-7; no clear D. Looked up from germline, CDR1 is SQVTM and CDR2 is ANQGSEA. CDR3 length: 11 residues. Trimming stripped 7 bases from V and 3 bases from J, with 10 bases between. CDR3 sequence (DNA): TGCAGCGCCCTAGACTTCTACGAGCAGTACTTC. It is translated as CSALDFYEQYF.

The V call is TRBV29-1, the J call TRBJ1-1; the match to TRBD1 covers 7 bases. This CDR3 comprises 13 residues. V trimming: 1 base; J trimming: 6 bases; junction bases outside the gene matches: 5. Germline V lookup: CDR1 SQVTM, CDR2 ANQGSEA. The CDR3 bases are TGCAGCGTTGAAGCGACAGGGTTTGCTGAAGCTTTCTTT. Translating gives CSVEATGFAEAFF.

This rearrangement joins TRBV6-5 to TRBJ1-2; D is possibly TRBD1 (5 bases). The CDR3 is 14 residues long. V was shortened by 5 bases and J by 5 bases, with 15 bases between the two germline ends. Germline CDR1 reads MNHEY; CDR2 reads SVGAGI. The CDR3, as DNA: TGTGCCAGCAGTCGGGGGTCCCCAGGGTATGGCTACACCTTC. Amino acid sequence: CASSRGSPGYGYTF.

The V call is TRBV5-1, the J call TRBJ2-6; TRBD1 agrees at 7 bases. The CDR3 consists of 18 residues. Trimming removed 4 bases from V and 4 bases from J; junction bases left unmatched: 14. The germline CDR1 and CDR2 sequences are SGHRS and YFSETQ. The CDR3 DNA follows: TGCGCCAGCAGCCGGACCCCCCAAACAGGGGACGGGGCCAACGTCCTGACTTTC. Protein product: CASSRTPQTGDGANVLTF.

The chain links TRBV19 to TRBJ2-1; 9 nucleotides agree with TRBD1. Germline CDR1 is LNHDA and CDR2 is SQIVND (reference sequence). The junction had 12 bases not matched to a gene; V was cut back by 3 bases and J by 3 bases. This CDR3 contains 18 residues. The CDR3 DNA reads TGTGCCAGTAGTATGAGGCCGGGTGGGACAGGGATCTACAATGAGCAGTTCTTC. It translates to CASSMRPGGTGIYNEQFF.

This clone was seen a single time. The chain uses TRBV13 and TRBJ1-4, with no clear D. CDR1 and CDR2 (germline): PRHDT, FYEKMQ (reference sequence). The CDR3 is 16 amino acids. Trimming took off 4 bases at V and 0 bases at J, with 12 bases between the two ends. The CDR3 nucleotides read TGTGCCAGCAGCTCCGCCCGGGTCGCAACTAATGAAAAACTGTTTTTT. This gives the protein CASSSARVATNEKLFF.

This chain uses TRBV7-2 with TRBJ2-1; perhaps TRBD2 as D (7 bases). The CDR3 is made up of 16 amino acids. CDR1 SGHTA and CDR2 FQGNSA come from the germline V gene. V was clipped by 2 bases and J by 3 bases, with 14 bases between them. CDR3 in amino acids: CASSLSRGALYNEQFF. In DNA, the CDR3 is TGTGCCAGCAGCTTAAGTCGGGGGGCCCTCTACAATGAGCAGTTCTTC.

The chain links TRBV18 to TRBJ1-5, with 8 positions matching TRBD1. This CDR3 has 16 residues. V lost 4 bases, J lost 0 bases, and 5 bases stayed unmatched. Germline lookup yields CDR1 KGHSH and CDR2 LQKENI. This chain's CDR3 is CASSLKGQVSNQPQHF. The CDR3 region has the DNA TGTGCCAGCTCACTAAAGGGACAGGTTAGCAATCAGCCCCAGCATTTT.

The chain has TRBV27 and TRBJ2-7, with TRBD2 matching over 12 bases. Unmatched junction bases numbered 4, after V lost 4 bases and J lost 3 bases. CDR1 is MNHEY and CDR2 is SMNVEV in the germline V gene (reference sequence). CDR3 length: 15 amino acids. CDR3 bases: TGTGCCAGCAGTTCCTCGACTAGCGGGGGCTACGAGCAGTACTTC. The encoded protein is CASSSSTSGGYEQYF.

The chain recombines TRBV6-5 with TRBJ1-4, with 9 bases lining up with TRBD1. CDR1 is MNHEY and CDR2 is SVGAGI in the germline V gene. The CDR3 extends over 14 amino acids. V trimming: 6 bases; J trimming: 5 bases; junction bases outside the gene matches: 4. CDR3 sequence (DNA): TGTGCCAGCAGACCCACAGGGGGCAATGAAAAACTGTTTTTT. This gives the protein CASRPTGGNEKLFF.

V is TRBV7-7 and J is TRBJ2-5; D remains ambiguous. CDR1 SSHAT and CDR2 FNYEAQ come from the germline V gene (reference sequence). The CDR3 totals 13 residues. V lost 2 bases and J lost 0, with 4 bases in between. CDR3 coding DNA: TGTGCCAGCAGCTTACAGTACCAAGAGACCCAGTACTTC. Protein product: CASSLQYQETQYF.

V and J are TRBV11-2 and TRBJ1-4, with 9 positions matching TRBD1. The CDR3 is 13 residues long. Germline V gene data show CDR1 as SGHAT and CDR2 as FQNNGV. J lost 9 bases, V lost 5 bases, and 4 bases had no gene match. CDR3 amino acids: CASSLGTGKKLFF. The DNA for the CDR3 is TGTGCCAGCAGCCTCGGGACAGGGAAAAAACTGTTTTTT.

This clone was observed a single time. The chain employs TRBV19 and TRBJ2-5, with 12 bases aligning to TRBD2. Germline assignment: CDR1 LNHDA and CDR2 SQIVND (reference sequence). The CDR3 sequence is 17 residues long. Trimming at V came to 5 bases and at J to 4 bases, leaving 11 bases not matched to a gene. The CDR3 is CASSPLAGGPGGETQYF. The DNA for the CDR3 is TGTGCCAGTAGTCCGCTAGCGGGGGGGCCGGGGGGAGAGACCCAGTACTTC.